This T cell receptor (beta chain) was recorded in a study of blood T cell repertoires in COVID-19. The wider study: Donors in the United States, Italy and Spain gave samples during acute or convalescent COVID-19. Sample material is recorded as cDNA or gDNA derived from T cells, B-cell-depleted T cells, or PBMCs.

Authors' processing steps: Using reference gene primer amplification, nucleated cell counts were estimated. Method: immunoSEQ multiplex PCR; TCRdb's copy keeps in-frame clones and lacks some. That table gives V, J and clone size, and the DNA gave D and trimming. In the table there are roughly 100,000 clones, around four fifths of which are singletons. Looked up from germline, CDR1 is LGHNA and CDR2 is YNFKEQ. The CDR3 covers 16 residues. The V and J ends lost 0 bases and 4 bases, in that order; junction bases with no gene match: 5. The source material was peripheral blood. The TCR was taken from a woman older than 75 with acute or convalescent COVID-19. The chain employs TRBV4-2 and TRBJ2-1, with 8 positions matching TRBD2. In DNA form, the CDR3 reads TGTGCCAGCAGCCAAGATAGCCAGCGGGGGTACAATGAGCAGTTCTTC. This sequence encodes CASSQDSQRGYNEQFF.